A single sample is the source of the 19 T cell receptor beta chains below, sequenced in a study of Ad26.COV2.S vaccination and SARS-CoV-2 variants. Treatment given: 15 to 20 received Ad26.COV2.S at low or high dose, single or two shots; about 5 received placebo; per-sample allocation not given. Specimen acquisition occurred on day 63 following the initial vaccine or placebo injection. Assay: immunoSEQ multiplex PCR; the TCRdb copy retains only in-frame clones and omits some. The table lists roughly 380,000 clones, more than 75% of them singletons. Specimen: peripheral blood, collected in a trial of Ad26.COV2.S vaccine versus placebo. Receptor source: a person aged 18 to 59 who received the Ad26.COV2.S COVID-19 vaccine or a placebo.

The chain uses TRBV18 and TRBJ1-4; 7 bases fit TRBD1. The germline V gene encodes CDR1 KGHSH and CDR2 LQKENI. This CDR3 spans 13 amino acids. V shed 3 bases and J 8 bases; nucleotides not matched to a gene: 3. CDR3: CASSPDRAEKLFF. CDR3 bases: TGTGCCAGCTCACCCGACAGGGCCGAAAAACTGTTTTTT.

Comments on this clone: Other DNA sequences in this specimen translate into the identical CDR3. V usage is TRBV4-3 and J usage is TRBJ1-1; no definite D call. The CDR3 is 13 residues long. Per germline, CDR1 LGHNA and CDR2 YSLEER. The V end lost 0 bases, the J end lost 4 bases, and 6 bases lay between the germline ends. CDR3 protein: CASSQDLGTEAFF. As DNA, the CDR3 is TGCGCCAGCAGCCAAGATTTGGGCACTGAAGCTTTCTTT.

This chain joins TRBV5-8 and TRBJ2-3; 10 nucleotides line up with TRBD1. The J segment lost 12 bases and the V segment lost 4 bases, leaving 8 bases of the junction unmatched. The CDR3 loop spans 13 amino acids. Germline CDR1 is SGHTS and CDR2 is YDEGEE. In nucleotides, the CDR3 is TGTGCCAGCAGCATAGGGGACAGGGGATTTCAGTATTTT. Protein sequence: CASSIGDRGFQYF.

With regard to this clone: Other DNA sequences in the same sample also yield this CDR3. The V gene is TRBV12-3 or TRBV12-4, the J gene TRBJ1-1; D is uncertain. The CDR3 sequence is 13 residues long. Trimming cost V 3 bases and J 1 base, with 6 bases left between them. The chain's CDR3 is CASSFNRNTEAFF. Written as DNA, the CDR3 is TGTGCCAGCAGTTTTAATAGGAACACTGAAGCTTTCTTT.

This clone was detected only once. This chain joins TRBV6-2 or TRBV6-3 and TRBJ2-5, with TRBD1 as a possible D gene (6 bases). V lost 6 bases to trimming and J lost 6 bases, with 20 bases between them. This CDR3 is built from 15 residues. Germline lookup yields CDR1 MNHEY and CDR2 SVGEGT. The CDR3: CASSAGYRDSQTQYF. DNA of the CDR3: TGTGCCAGCAGCGCCGGGTACAGGGATAGCCAGACCCAGTACTTC.

The CDR3 DNA follows: TGTGCCAGCAGTCCGGGGGGCGGTACCTACAATGAGCAGTTCTTC. Its translation is CASSPGGGTYNEQFF. This sequence joins TRBV27 and TRBJ2-1; D is possibly TRBD2 (7 bases). This CDR3 has 15 amino acids. Germline values: CDR1 MNHEY, CDR2 SMNVEV (reference sequence). Trimming pared 5 bases from V and 2 bases from J, leaving 13 bases between.

The chain joins TRBV7-6 to TRBJ2-3; a possible D gene is TRBD2 (6 bases). V was clipped by 0 bases and J by 1 base, with 11 bases between them. This CDR3 has 16 residues. CDR1 and CDR2 (germline): SGHVS, FNYEAQ. As DNA, the CDR3 is TGTGCCAGCAGCTTAGCGCAATCGGGGGGCACAGATACGCAGTATTTT. Its protein is CASSLAQSGGTDTQYF.

The count of this clone is one. The rearrangement links TRBV6-1 to TRBJ2-3; D unresolved. Germline V gene lookup returns CDR1 MNHNS and CDR2 SASEGT. The CDR3 has 16 residues. V was trimmed by 2 bases and J by 2 bases, leaving 14 bases between them. This chain's CDR3 is CASSERISSYTDTQYF. In DNA, the CDR3 is TGTGCCAGCAGTGAAAGGATTAGCAGCTACACAGATACGCAGTATTTT.

This clone was recorded once. This rearrangement joins TRBV4-1 to TRBJ2-3; tentative D call: TRBD2 (5 bases). Germline-derived CDR1 and CDR2 are MGHRA and YSYEKL. CDR3 size: 18 residues. V gave up 1 base and J gave up 0 bases, with 17 bases separating them. Here the CDR3 reads CASSQGFRRGRSTDTQYF. In DNA form, the CDR3 reads TGCGCCAGCAGCCAAGGGTTTCGTCGGGGAAGGAGCACAGATACGCAGTATTTT.

This clone has more than one count but fewer than ten. V is TRBV7-2 and J is TRBJ1-2, with TRBD1 as a possible D gene (5 bases). Germline CDR1 and CDR2: SGHTA and FQGNSA. Trimming removed 5 bases at V and 2 bases at J, with 9 bases between. The CDR3 length is 13 residues. The chain's CDR3 is CASSPEGNYGYTF. In DNA, the CDR3 is TGTGCCAGCAGCCCCGAGGGGAACTATGGCTACACCTTC.

The V gene is TRBV7-3, the J gene TRBJ2-7; D is unresolved. The CDR3 has 15 residues. V was clipped by 2 bases and J by 5 bases, with 16 bases between them. Germline CDR1 and CDR2: SGHTA and FQGTGA. CDR3 amino acids: CASSLFIVLRHEQYF. In nucleotides, the CDR3 is TGTGCCAGCAGCTTATTTATAGTTTTAAGGCACGAGCAGTACTTC.

The chain employs TRBV12-3 or TRBV12-4 and TRBJ2-2; no definite D call. V dropped 7 bases and J dropped 6 bases, with 12 bases sitting between them. The CDR3 totals 13 residues. Written as DNA, the CDR3 is TGTGCCAGCAACTGGGAAAACGCCGGGGAGCTGTTTTTT. Translation: CASNWENAGELFF.

The genes are TRBV19 and TRBJ1-1; TRBD1 agrees at 7 bases. The CDR3 extends over 12 amino acids. Trimming took 1 base from V and 11 from J; bases not matched to a gene: 4. The germline gives CDR1 LNHDA, CDR2 SQIVND (reference sequence). The CDR3, as DNA: TGTGCCAGTAGTATAGGGCAGGGGGACGCTTTCTTT. Protein: CASSIGQGDAFF.

This clone was seen just once. The chain has TRBV9 and TRBJ1-1; 11 nucleotides agree with TRBD1. Germline V gene lookup returns CDR1 SGDLS and CDR2 YYNGEE. V shed 0 bases, J shed 10 bases, and the junction held 5 bases outside the gene matches. The CDR3 sequence is 14 residues long. The CDR3 loop is CASSVAPGTGGAFF. CDR3 sequence (DNA): TGTGCCAGCAGCGTAGCCCCCGGGACAGGGGGAGCTTTCTTT.

This clone has only a few counts. This sequence joins TRBV7-3 and TRBJ2-2; TRBD1 aligns across 9 bases. With 4 bases clipped from V and 5 bases from J, the junction kept 2 bases outside the gene matches. CDR3 length: 14 residues. Germline V gives CDR1 SGHTA, CDR2 FQGTGA. CDR3 sequence: CASSWTGETGELFF. CDR3 DNA sequence: TGTGCCAGCAGCTGGACAGGGGAGACCGGGGAGCTGTTTTTT.

V is TRBV21-1 and J is TRBJ1-2. TRBV21-1 is a pseudogene segment. The length of the CDR3 is 15 residues. The CDR3 loop reads CASSKSRTNNYGYTF. The CDR3 DNA reads TGTGCCAGCAGCAAGAGCCGTACTAATAACTATGGCTACACCTTC.

The chain carries TRBV14 and TRBJ2-7; the match to TRBD2 covers 8 bases. The germline V gene encodes CDR1 SGHDN and CDR2 FVKESK. CDR3 length: 14 residues. The J segment lost 8 bases and the V segment lost 0 bases, leaving 6 bases of the junction unmatched. CDR3 in DNA: TGTGCCAGCAGCCAAGACCGGGGGGGAGAGCAGCAGTACTTC. As protein: CASSQDRGGEQQYF. Together with reference TRBV14 and TRBJ2-7, the CDR3 gives the full variable domain: EAGVTQFPSHSVIEKGQTVTLRCDPISGHDNLYWYRRVMGKEIKFLLHFVKESKQDESGMPNNRFLAERTGGTYSTLKVQPAELEDSGVYFCASSQDRGGEQQYFGPGTRLTVT.

The V and J genes are TRBV4-3 and TRBJ2-2, with TRBD2 matching over 8 bases. CDR1 is LGHNA, CDR2 YSLEER, per germline. V gave up 3 bases and J gave up 6 bases; unmatched junction bases: 6. There are 15 residues in the CDR3. The CDR3 nucleotides are TGCGCCAGCAGCCATAGTAGCGGGGATGCCGGGGAGCTGTTTTTT. Its translation is CASSHSSGDAGELFF.

J is TRBJ1-5 and V is TRBV5-1; a possible D gene is TRBD1 (5 bases). Germline values: CDR1 SGHRS, CDR2 YFSETQ. Trimming cost V 2 bases and J 3 bases, with 15 bases left between them. The CDR3 is made up of 16 amino acids. CDR3: CASSFGGWGDNQPQHF. Here the CDR3 DNA reads TGCGCCAGCAGCTTTGGGGGGTGGGGAGACAATCAGCCCCAGCATTTT.